The 24 T cell receptor beta chains in this list originate from one sample, sequenced in a study of OX40 agonist ivuxolimab in advanced cancers. TCRdb's table, derived via immunoSEQ multiplex PCR, lists solely in-frame clones and lacks some. Of roughly 100,000 clones in the sample, around nine tenths were seen once. The sequencing here drew on CD4+ or CD8+ T cells sorted from blood, taken in a trial of the OX40 agonist ivuxolimab. The receptors stem from an adult with an advanced solid tumor such as melanoma, head and neck, liver or kidney cancer.

The V call is TRBV2, the J call TRBJ1-2; 8 bases map to TRBD1. The germline V gene has CDR1 SNHLY and CDR2 FYNNEI. The CDR3 contains 14 residues. The V gene end was trimmed by 7 bases and the J gene end by 3 bases; junction bases not matched to a gene: 7. The CDR3 DNA reads as TGTGCCAGCAAAAGGACAGGGAACGACTATGGCTACACCTTC. Its protein product is CASKRTGNDYGYTF.

This chain uses TRBV19 with TRBJ2-1; 10 bases are a match to TRBD2. Losses at the gene ends were 7 bases for V and 4 bases for J; bases not matched to a gene: 7. This CDR3 contains 15 residues. CDR1 and CDR2 from the germline V gene are LNHDA and SQIVND (reference sequence). The CDR3 region has the DNA TGTGCCAGTACCCCTACTAGCGGGGTATACAATGAGCAGTTCTTC. Translated: CASTPTSGVYNEQFF. The full variable domain, completed using reference TRBV19 and TRBJ2-1, is DGGITQSPKYLFRKEGQNVTLSCEQNLNHDAMYWYRQDPGQGLRLIYYSQIVNDFQKGDIAEGYSVSREKKESFPLTVTSAQKNPTAFYLCASTPTSGVYNEQFFGPGTRLTVL.

The chain employs TRBV19 and TRBJ1-5; tentatively, D is TRBD1 (6 bases). The CDR3 runs 15 residues. V lost 8 bases and J 3 bases, leaving 17 bases between the germline ends. Germline CDR1 LNHDA, CDR2 SQIVND (reference sequence). CDR3 nucleotide sequence: TGTGCCAGTTGGCGGGGGCAGGGGCACAATCAGCCCCAGCATTTT. Translated: CASWRGQGHNQPQHF.

The rearrangement uses TRBV19 and TRBJ1-1, with D perhaps matching TRBD1 (6 bases). V was shortened by 3 bases and J by 5 bases, with 19 bases between the two germline ends. CDR3 length: 16 residues. From germline, CDR1 is LNHDA and CDR2 SQIVND (reference sequence). CDR3 DNA sequence: TGTGCCAGTAGTATCGTCCAGGGGAGGGTGGGAACTGAAGCTTTCTTT. Translated, it gives CASSIVQGRVGTEAFF.

The gene calls are TRBV19 and TRBJ2-7; tentatively, D is TRBD2 (6 bases). This CDR3 contains 14 residues. V was trimmed by 5 bases and J by 0 bases, leaving 11 bases between them. CDR1 LNHDA and CDR2 SQIVND come from the germline V gene (reference sequence). CDR3 bases: TGTGCCAGTAGTTACCGGGAGAACTCCTACGAGCAGTACTTC. This gives the protein CASSYRENSYEQYF.

The J gene is TRBJ2-1, the V gene TRBV19; a possible D gene is TRBD2 (6 bases). Per the germline V gene, CDR1 is LNHDA and CDR2 is SQIVND (reference sequence). Between the trimmed V and J ends, which lost 4 bases and 8 bases, there was a span of 18 bases. The CDR3 covers 15 residues. The CDR3: CASSRDPRGRDEQFF. DNA of the CDR3: TGTGCCAGTAGTAGGGACCCACGGGGGAGAGATGAGCAGTTCTTC.

The chain has TRBV18 and TRBJ2-1; perhaps D is TRBD1 or TRBD2 (5 bases each). The germline gives CDR1 KGHSH, CDR2 LQKENI. The germline V and J ends were trimmed by 6 bases and 10 bases, with 22 bases remaining between them. This CDR3 contains 15 residues. CDR3 bases: TGTGCCAGCTCCCAAAGGGGAGCCTCAGTCGGGGAGCAGTTCTTC. Translating gives CASSQRGASVGEQFF.

The chain is built from TRBV19 and TRBJ2-2; 7 bases align to TRBD2. Germline CDR1 LNHDA, CDR2 SQIVND (reference sequence). CDR3 length: 16 amino acids. Trimming took 0 bases from V and 5 from J; bases not matched to a gene: 6. The CDR3 coding sequence is TGTGCCAGTAGTATAGAGGCTAGCGGAGGTACCGGGGAGCTGTTTTTT. This translates into CASSIEASGGTGELFF.

This clone was observed a few times. This chain links TRBV7-9 with TRBJ2-7, with 9 bases identical to TRBD1. This CDR3 comprises 16 residues. CDR1 and CDR2 (germline): SEHNR, FQNEAQ (reference sequence). Losses at the gene ends were 2 bases for V and 5 bases for J; bases not matched to a gene: 10. The CDR3 DNA reads as TGTGCCAGCAGCTTATTTGGGACAGGGCTGTCCAACGAGCAGTACTTC. This codes for CASSLFGTGLSNEQYF.

The V and J genes are TRBV6-1 and TRBJ1-3; 7 nucleotides agree with TRBD1. There are 13 residues in the CDR3. Germline V gene data show CDR1 as MNHNS and CDR2 as SASEGT. The J segment lost 7 bases and the V segment lost 3 bases, leaving 3 bases of the junction unmatched. The DNA of the CDR3 is TGTGCCAGCAGTGAGACAGGGTCGAACACCATATATTTT. This encodes CASSETGSNTIYF.

The chain employs TRBV9 and TRBJ2-2; 13 bases line up with TRBD2. Germline V gene lookup returns CDR1 SGDLS and CDR2 YYNGEE. The V gene end was trimmed by 1 base and the J gene end by 7 bases; junction bases not matched to a gene: 4. The CDR3 covers 16 residues. The CDR3 sequence is CASSVTSGGAVGELFF. As DNA, the CDR3 is TGTGCCAGCAGCGTAACTAGCGGGGGGGCCGTCGGGGAGCTGTTTTTT.

This sequence joins TRBV29-1 and TRBJ1-5, with D hard to call. CDR1 is SQVTM, CDR2 ANQGSEA, per germline. The CDR3 extends over 11 amino acids. V lost 8 bases to trimming and J lost 6 bases, with 11 bases between them. DNA for the CDR3: TGCAGCTTACCTTTGGGTCAGCCCCAGCATTTT. Amino acids: CSLPLGQPQHF. The full variable domain, its missing parts supplied by reference TRBV29-1 and TRBJ1-5, is SAVISQKPSRDICQRGTSLTIQCQVDSQVTMMFWYRQQPGQSLTLIATANQGSEATYESGFVIDKFPISRPNLTFSTLTVSNMSPEDSSIYLCSLPLGQPQHFGDGTRLSIL.

V gene TRBV7-2 combines with J gene TRBJ1-1; D gene ambiguous. The V and J ends lost 2 bases and 1 base respectively, with 14 bases between them. Germline V lookup: CDR1 SGHTA, CDR2 FQGNSA. This CDR3 is built from 16 residues. CDR3 protein: CASSLYPRAQNTEAFF. The CDR3 coding sequence is TGTGCCAGCAGCTTATATCCCCGGGCTCAGAACACTGAAGCTTTCTTT.

J is TRBJ1-4 and V is TRBV9, with 9 nucleotides matching TRBD1. Germline V CDR1 and CDR2: SGDLS, YYNGEE. The CDR3 runs to 19 residues. Trimming cost V 4 bases and J 7 bases; bases outside gene matches: 20. The CDR3 DNA follows: TGTGCCAGCAGCCGAACCACGGGTGCTTCGGGACAGGGTGCTGAAAAACTGTTTTTT. Translating it yields CASSRTTGASGQGAEKLFF. Supplemented by reference TRBV9 and TRBJ1-4, the full variable domain reads DSGVTQTPKHLITATGQRVTLRCSPRSGDLSVYWYQQSLDQGLQFLIQYYNGEERAKGNILERFSAQQFPDLHSELNLSSLELGDSALYFCASSRTTGASGQGAEKLFFGSGTQLSVL.

The chain joins TRBV5-1 to TRBJ2-3; D is perhaps TRBD1 or TRBD2 (5 bases each). CDR1 and CDR2 from the germline V gene are SGHRS and YFSETQ. The V gene lost 7 bases and the J gene lost 0 bases, with 15 bases spanning the gap. The CDR3 loop spans 15 amino acids. The CDR3 coding sequence is TGCGCCAGCTCAGGAGGACACCCGAGCACAGATACGCAGTATTTT. Translated, it gives CASSGGHPSTDTQYF.

The rearrangement joins TRBV5-6 to TRBJ1-6, with 8 positions matching TRBD1. The ends lost 3 bases at V and 5 bases at J; junction bases unmatched: 4. Germline V CDR1 and CDR2: SGHDT, YYEEEE. CDR3 length equals 15 residues. The CDR3 sequence is CASSSRDRNNSPLHF. In nucleotides, the CDR3 is TGTGCCAGCAGCTCCCGGGACAGGAATAATTCACCCCTCCACTTT.

The CDR3: CASSLGPPQGGYTF. The CDR3 DNA sequence: TGCGCCAGCAGCTTGGGTCCCCCCCAGGGAGGCTACACCTTC. The chain employs TRBV5-1 and TRBJ1-2; possibly TRBD1 for D (5 bases). Trimming stripped 0 bases from V and 8 bases from J, with 14 bases between. Germline V gives CDR1 SGHRS, CDR2 YFSETQ. The CDR3 consists of 14 residues.

The chain has TRBV9 and TRBJ2-5; a weak D match, TRBD2 (5 bases). Trimming stripped 3 bases from V and 9 bases from J, with 12 bases between. Looked up from germline, CDR1 is SGDLS and CDR2 is YYNGEE. The CDR3 has 12 residues. The CDR3 DNA reads as TGTGCCAGCAGCGCAGGATACGGGGCCCAGTACTTC. It translates to CASSAGYGAQYF.

The chain couples TRBV5-1 to TRBJ2-7; 10 nucleotides agree with TRBD1. Unmatched junction bases numbered 8, after V lost 5 bases and J lost 3 bases. The CDR3 spans 15 residues. Germline CDR1 reads SGHRS; CDR2 reads YFSETQ. In nucleotides, the CDR3 is TGCGCCAGCAGTTCCGGGACAGGGGTCTACTACGAGCAGTACTTC. Amino acids: CASSSGTGVYYEQYF. The full variable domain, in which reference TRBV5-1 and TRBJ2-7 provide the parts outside the CDR3, is KAGVTQTPRYLIKTRGQQVTLSCSPISGHRSVSWYQQTPGQGLQFLFEYFSETQRNKGNFPGRFSGRQFSNSRSEMNVSTLELGDSALYLCASSSGTGVYYEQYFGPGTRLTVT.

The V call is TRBV5-4, the J call TRBJ2-4; D possibly corresponds to TRBD1 (5 bases). V was cut by 4 bases and J by 1 base, with 15 bases left in between. The germline V gene encodes CDR1 SGHNT and CDR2 YYREEE (reference sequence). There are 16 residues in the CDR3. The CDR3, as DNA: TGTGCCAGCAGCCAGGGCTCCCGGTCGGCCAAAAACATTCAGTACTTC. This codes for CASSQGSRSAKNIQYF.

V gene TRBV14 combines with J gene TRBJ2-4, with D possibly being TRBD1 (5 bases). Germline CDR1 SGHDN, CDR2 FVKESK. With 2 bases removed from V and 7 bases from J, the gap between germline ends came to 15 bases. There are 15 residues in the CDR3. CDR3 protein: CASSQSLGRVNIQYF. In DNA form, the CDR3 reads TGTGCCAGCAGCCAAAGTTTAGGCAGGGTTAACATTCAGTACTTC.

This rearrangement joins TRBV25-1 to TRBJ2-1; a possible D gene is TRBD2 (5 bases). V lost 1 base and J lost 6, with 16 bases in between. Germline CDR1 is MGHDK and CDR2 is SYGVNS. CDR3 length equals 16 residues. CDR3 protein: CASSELAGLGGNEQFF. CDR3 nucleotides: TGTGCCAGCAGTGAATTAGCAGGCCTAGGAGGCAATGAGCAGTTCTTC. Using reference TRBV25-1 and TRBJ2-1 for the parts outside the CDR3, the full variable domain is EADIYQTPRYLVIGTGKKITLECSQTMGHDKMYWYQQDPGMELHLIHYSYGVNSTEKGDLSSESTVSRIRTEHFPLTLESARPSHTSQYLCASSELAGLGGNEQFFGPGTRLTVL.

V usage is TRBV5-1 and J usage is TRBJ2-2; 9 bases agree with TRBD2. CDR1 is SGHRS, CDR2 YFSETQ, per germline. V lost 2 bases and J lost 4; bases outside the gene matches: 0. This CDR3 has 14 amino acids. The CDR3 DNA is TGCGCCAGCAGCTTTAGCGGGAGCACCGGGGAGCTGTTTTTT. Protein: CASSFSGSTGELFF.

The chain combines TRBV19 with TRBJ1-5; possible D gene TRBD1, 6 bases. Germline values: CDR1 LNHDA, CDR2 SQIVND (reference sequence). The V and J ends lost 5 bases and 4 bases respectively, with 12 bases between them. The CDR3 has 14 residues. The CDR3 loop reads CASSLRGGNQPQHF. The CDR3 DNA follows: TGTGCCAGTAGTCTAAGAGGGGGAAATCAGCCCCAGCATTTT.